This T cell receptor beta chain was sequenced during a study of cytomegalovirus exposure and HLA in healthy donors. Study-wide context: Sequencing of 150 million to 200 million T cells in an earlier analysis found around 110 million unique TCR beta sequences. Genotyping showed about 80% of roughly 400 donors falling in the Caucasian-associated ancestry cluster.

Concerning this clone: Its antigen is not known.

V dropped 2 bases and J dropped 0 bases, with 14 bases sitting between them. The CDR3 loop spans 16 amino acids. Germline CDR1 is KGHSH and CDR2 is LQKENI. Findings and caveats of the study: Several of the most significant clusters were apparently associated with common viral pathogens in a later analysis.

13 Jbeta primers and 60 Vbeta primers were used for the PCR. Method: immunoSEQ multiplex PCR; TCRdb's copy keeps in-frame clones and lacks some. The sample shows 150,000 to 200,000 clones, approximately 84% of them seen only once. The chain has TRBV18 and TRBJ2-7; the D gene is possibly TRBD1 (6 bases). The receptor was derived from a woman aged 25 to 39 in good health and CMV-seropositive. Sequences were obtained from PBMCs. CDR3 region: CASSPSGQPISYEQYF. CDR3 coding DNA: TGTGCCAGCTCACCATCCGGACAGCCTATCTCCTACGAGCAGTACTTC.